Listed below are T cell receptor beta chains from one sample, sequenced in a study of control samples from healthy donors and cancer patients. Sequencing was performed with immunoSEQ multiplex PCR; in TCRdb, only in-frame clones are kept and a portion is missing. In the table there are around 130,000 clones, roughly 94% of which are singletons. The source material was blood. Receptor source: a man younger than 40 in good health. Each CDR3 is given with its conserved first and last residue. D genes are given only for firm matches. Clone size is not always given. Where it is, it says once, few, many or a class for expanded clones.

>TRBJ1-1|-|-|TRBV7-2
CASSPNMLVEAFF
TGTGCCAGCAGCCCAAACATGCTTGTGGAAGCTTTCTTT
>TRBJ1-1|-|-|TRBV3-1/TRBV3-2
CASSHRGGGDTEAFF
TGTGCCAGCAGCCACAGGGGTGGTGGAGACACTGAAGCTTTCTTT
>TRBJ1-6|once|TRBD1|TRBV7-9
CASSPGQGWNSPLHF
TGTGCCAGCAGCCCGGGACAGGGCTGGAATTCACCCCTCCACTTT
>TRBJ1-4|once|-|TRBV27
CASTNSVGGAEKLFF
TGTGCCAGCACGAACTCAGTGGGAGGGGCTGAAAAACTGTTTTTT
>TRBJ2-3|-|-|TRBV7-9
CASSLTTSTDTQYF
TGTGCCAGCAGCTTAACCACTTCTACAGATACGCAGTATTTT
>TRBJ1-6|-|-|TRBV7-2
CASSRDDYNSPLHF
TGTGCCAGCAGCCGGGACGACTATAATTCACCCCTCCACTTT
>TRBJ2-2|-|-|TRBV7-9
CASSRYAGDQPNTGELFF
TGTGCCAGCAGCCGTTATGCCGGGGACCAGCCGAACACCGGGGAGCTGTTTTTT
>TRBJ1-4|-|-|TRBV4-3
CASSQRRPTNEKLFF
TGCGCCAGCAGCCAACGAAGACCAACTAATGAAAAACTGTTTTTT
>TRBJ2-2|few|TRBD1|TRBV7-9
CASSIHGQGAGGELFF
TGTGCCAGCAGCATCCACGGGCAGGGGGCCGGCGGGGAGCTGTTTTTT
>TRBJ1-1|-|-|TRBV7-8
CASSSDRLMNTEAFF
TGTGCCAGCAGCTCCGACAGGCTAATGAACACTGAAGCTTTCTTT
>TRBJ2-2|-|-|TRBV10-3
CAISGPFWGGYTGELFF
TGTGCCATCAGTGGGCCCTTTTGGGGGGGCTATACCGGGGAGCTGTTTTTT
>TRBJ2-2|-|-|TRBV6-5
CAITGFANTGELFF
TGTGCCATTACAGGGTTCGCGAACACCGGGGAGCTGTTTTTT
>TRBJ1-1|-|TRBD1|TRBV12-5
CASGPPPPARDRGNTEAFF
TGTGCTAGTGGTCCTCCTCCCCCTGCTCGGGACAGGGGGAACACTGAAGCTTTCTTT
>TRBJ1-2|-|-|TRBV7-6
CASSLGPPPTPYGYTF
TGTGCCAGCAGCTTAGGCCCCCCACCAACGCCCTATGGCTACACCTTC
>TRBJ1-1|few|-|TRBV7-8
CASSFWTDEAFF
TGTGCCAGCAGCTTTTGGACGGATGAAGCTTTCTTT
>TRBJ1-1|-|TRBD1|TRBV5-4
CASSLGQGRTEAFF
TGTGCCAGCAGCCTGGGACAGGGGCGGACTGAAGCTTTCTTT
>TRBJ2-1|-|-|TRBV7-3
CASSRDKGTEQFF
TGTGCCAGCAGCCGGGACAAAGGTACCGAGCAGTTCTTC
>TRBJ1-1|-|-|TRBV10-3
CAIRIGQYDTEAFF
TGTGCCATCAGGATCGGACAGTATGATACTGAAGCTTTCTTT
>TRBJ2-1|-|-|TRBV5-5
CASSASDSSSPYNEQFF
TGTGCCAGCAGCGCGTCGGACAGCTCCTCGCCCTACAATGAGCAGTTCTTC
>TRBJ1-2|-|-|TRBV7-9
CASSLETGGREGGYTF
TGTGCCAGCAGCTTGGAGACGGGAGGACGAGAGGGTGGCTACACCTTC
>TRBJ2-7|once|-|TRBV7-3
CATKPGAAALEQYF
TGTGCCACCAAGCCGGGGGCCGCAGCCCTCGAGCAGTACTTC
>TRBJ1-1|few|TRBD1|TRBV3-1/TRBV3-2
CASSQKAYRTGAINTEAFF
TGTGCCAGCAGCCAAAAAGCCTATAGGACAGGGGCGATCAACACTGAAGCTTTCTTT
>TRBJ1-2|-|TRBD1|TRBV11-2
CASSLTQGANYGYTF
TGTGCCAGCAGCTTGACCCAGGGGGCGAACTATGGCTACACCTTC
>TRBJ1-4|-|-|TRBV11-2
CASSLTGRELSLNEKLFF
TGTGCCAGCAGCTTAACAGGCAGGGAACTCTCCCTTAATGAAAAACTGTTTTTT
>TRBJ1-1|-|TRBD1|TRBV7-8
CASSSTDRGHTEAFF
TGTGCCAGCAGCTCCACGGACAGGGGACATACTGAAGCTTTCTTT
>TRBJ2-7|-|TRBD1|TRBV7-6
CASSPLEGRFGTGDHEQYF
TGTGCCAGCAGCCCGCTAGAGGGGAGATTTGGGACAGGGGATCACGAGCAGTACTTC
>TRBJ1-2|-|-|TRBV28
CASSLSRAVEGYTF
TGTGCCAGCAGTTTATCCAGGGCCGTGGAGGGCTACACCTTC
>TRBJ1-3|-|-|TRBV6-1
CASSERGRAGNTIYF
TGTGCCAGCAGTGAGCGAGGCAGGGCTGGAAACACCATATATTTT
>TRBJ1-1|-|-|TRBV2
CASSEDRVVAEAFF
TGTGCCAGCAGTGAAGACAGGGTTGTGGCTGAAGCTTTCTTT
>TRBJ1-1|-|-|TRBV14
CASSQDPGPEGAFF
TGTGCCAGCAGCCAAGATCCGGGGCCCGAAGGGGCTTTCTTT
>TRBJ1-1|-|-|TRBV19
CASSQLRMNTEAFF
TGTGCCAGTAGTCAACTCCGGATGAACACTGAAGCTTTCTTT
>TRBJ2-3|-|-|TRBV24-1
CATSDLGVTDTQYF
TGTGCCACCAGTGATTTAGGGGTCACAGATACGCAGTATTTT
>TRBJ2-7|-|-|TRBV9
CASHGRAFYEQYF
TGTGCCAGCCACGGGCGGGCCTTCTACGAGCAGTACTTC
>TRBJ1-1|-|TRBD1|TRBV7-2
CASSWTGVVEAFF
TGTGCCAGCAGCTGGACAGGGGTCGTTGAAGCTTTCTTT